This note documents a single T cell receptor (beta chain) sequence. Germline assignment: CDR1 MGHRA and CDR2 YSYEKL. V was clipped by 1 base and J by 11 bases, with 17 bases between them. The CDR3 totals 14 residues. This entry belongs to a study of cytomegalovirus exposure and HLA in healthy donors. The study ran its PCR with 60 Vbeta and 13 Jbeta primers. The table came from immunoSEQ multiplex PCR; TCRdb's copy has only in-frame clones and leaves some out. The sample features around 100,000 clones, with approximately 6.8% in its top ten. The receptor was isolated from a man in his forties or fifties in good health and CMV-seropositive. The chain uses TRBV4-1 and TRBJ2-5; a weak D match, TRBD2 (7 bases). Sequencing was performed on PBMCs. CDR3 sequence reads: CASSQGSGAGEQYF. DNA for the CDR3: TGCGCCAGCAGCCAAGGGTCAGGGGCGGGGGAGCAGTACTTC.